This entry lists 12 T cell receptor beta chains sequenced from one sample in a study of blood T cell repertoires in COVID-19. Only in-frame clones appear in the TCRdb table, and some are missing; sequencing was by immunoSEQ multiplex PCR. The data contain 300,000 to 350,000 clones, around nine tenths of them singletons. The sequencing sample was made of PBMCs or T cells enriched from blood (not recorded which). Receptors were obtained from a man aged 25-45 years who had recovered from COVID-19.

The table lists this clone with a few counts. This chain connects TRBV5-1 to TRBJ2-5; D might be TRBD1 (6 bases). Germline CDR1 SGHRS, CDR2 YFSETQ. V was shortened by 4 bases and J by 4 bases, with 17 bases between the two germline ends. The CDR3 length is 15 residues. Written as DNA, the CDR3 is TGCGCCAGCAGCCCGGAAGGGGGAAGAGTAGAGACCCAGTACTTC. It codes for CASSPEGGRVETQYF.

This clone was recorded once. This sequence joins TRBV5-4 and TRBJ2-5, with 14 positions matching TRBD2. The germline V gene has CDR1 SGHNT and CDR2 YYREEE (reference sequence). The CDR3 length is 17 residues. With V trimmed by 4 bases and J by 2 bases, 7 bases remained unmatched. DNA of the CDR3: TGTGCCAGCAGCGTGACTAGCGGGGGGGCGGTACAAGAGACCCAGTACTTC. It codes for CASSVTSGGAVQETQYF. The whole variable domain, remainder taken from reference TRBV5-4 and TRBJ2-5, is ETGVTQSPTHLIKTRGQQVTLRCSSQSGHNTVSWYQQALGQGPQFIFQYYREEENGRGNFPPRFSGLQFPNYSSELNVNALELDDSALYLCASSVTSGGAVQETQYFGPGTRLLVL.

This chain links TRBV24-1 with TRBJ2-5, with a tentative D call TRBD2 (5 bases). Trimming left V 2 bases short and J 4 bases short, with 7 bases between. Germline V gene data show CDR1 as KGHDR and CDR2 as SFDVKD. This CDR3 has 13 residues. CDR3 protein: CATSDWTGETQYF. The DNA of the CDR3 is TGTGCCACCAGTGATTGGACTGGAGAGACCCAGTACTTC.

This clone came up many times. The chain recombines TRBV2 with TRBJ1-2; D might be TRBD1 (6 bases). V gave up 10 bases and J gave up 7 bases, with 16 bases separating them. CDR1 SNHLY and CDR2 FYNNEI come from the germline V gene. There are 12 residues in the CDR3. The CDR3 region is CAKTQGLGGYTF. DNA of the CDR3: TGTGCCAAGACCCAGGGGTTGGGTGGCTACACCTTC.

This clone was detected once. The chain joins TRBV28 to TRBJ1-4, with TRBD1 as a possible D gene (6 bases). The CDR3 sequence is 17 residues long. V gave up 5 bases and J gave up 0 bases, with 16 bases separating them. Germline V CDR1 and CDR2: MDHEN, SYDVKM. In nucleotides, the CDR3 is TGTGCCAGCAGTACGCGGGCCCCAGGGGCAACTAATGAAAAACTGTTTTTT. It translates to CASSTRAPGATNEKLFF.

The V and J genes are TRBV19 and TRBJ2-7; TRBD1 aligns across 11 bases. With V trimmed by 5 bases and J by 4 bases, 7 bases remained unmatched. The CDR3 spans 15 residues. CDR1 and CDR2 from the germline V gene are LNHDA and SQIVND (reference sequence). CDR3 nucleotide sequence: TGTGCCAGTAGTTGGGACAGGGGGAGACGATACGAGCAGTACTTC. It translates to CASSWDRGRRYEQYF.

This clone was seen once. The gene calls are TRBV6-1 and TRBJ1-2; D is possibly TRBD1 (5 bases). This CDR3 region has 15 residues. Germline values: CDR1 MNHNS, CDR2 SASEGT. V was cut by 3 bases and J by 1 base, with 12 bases left in between. The CDR3 sequence is CASSDQTVLNYGYTF. Here the CDR3 DNA reads TGTGCCAGCAGTGATCAGACAGTACTTAACTATGGCTACACCTTC.

This chain uses TRBV25-1 with TRBJ1-2; D unclear. The CDR3 covers 13 residues. V was clipped by 2 bases and J by 6 bases, with 10 bases between them. CDR1 MGHDK and CDR2 SYGVNS come from the germline V gene. The DNA of the CDR3 is TGTGCCAGCAGTGAAGGAGGGCGCCATGGCTACACCTTC. It translates to CASSEGGRHGYTF.

This clone was counted only a few times. The CDR3 nucleotides read TGTGCCAGCAGTTCGACAGGCTTTAGATCTGAAGCTTTCTTT. Its translation is CASSSTGFRSEAFF. V is TRBV27 and J is TRBJ1-1; maybe TRBD1 (6 bases). The V end lost 4 bases, the J end lost 6 bases, and 15 bases lay between the germline ends. Germline V gene sequence: CDR1 MNHEY, CDR2 SMNVEV (reference sequence). This CDR3 is 14 amino acids long.

This clone showed up just once. The chain employs TRBV3-1 (or the pseudogene TRBV3-2) and TRBJ1-2; 7 nucleotides agree with TRBD1. CDR1 LGHDT and CDR2 YNNKEL come from the germline V gene (reference sequence). CDR3 length: 16 amino acids. V trimming: 0 bases; J trimming: 4 bases; junction bases outside the gene matches: 8. The CDR3 region has the DNA TGTGCCAGCAGCCAAGATAACCTGGGACAGCGCTATGGCTACACCTTC. Protein: CASSQDNLGQRYGYTF.

V usage is TRBV27 and J usage is TRBJ2-2; maybe TRBD1 (6 bases). CDR1 and CDR2 from the germline V gene are MNHEY and SMNVEV (reference sequence). The CDR3 runs 14 residues. V was shortened by 6 bases and J by 3 bases, with 11 bases between the two germline ends. The CDR3 loop is CASRYGQHTGELFF. The CDR3 bases are TGTGCCAGCAGATACGGACAGCACACCGGGGAGCTGTTTTTT.

This clone was seen only once. This chain connects TRBV11-1 to TRBJ2-3; a possible D gene is TRBD2 (6 bases). CDR3 length: 16 amino acids. Germline CDR1 is SGHAT and CDR2 is FQDESV (reference sequence). The V and J ends lost 0 bases and 1 base respectively, with 11 bases between them. Here the CDR3 DNA reads TGTGCCAGCAGCTTAGCTACGGCTAGCGGCACAGATACGCAGTATTTT. This gives the protein CASSLATASGTDTQYF.